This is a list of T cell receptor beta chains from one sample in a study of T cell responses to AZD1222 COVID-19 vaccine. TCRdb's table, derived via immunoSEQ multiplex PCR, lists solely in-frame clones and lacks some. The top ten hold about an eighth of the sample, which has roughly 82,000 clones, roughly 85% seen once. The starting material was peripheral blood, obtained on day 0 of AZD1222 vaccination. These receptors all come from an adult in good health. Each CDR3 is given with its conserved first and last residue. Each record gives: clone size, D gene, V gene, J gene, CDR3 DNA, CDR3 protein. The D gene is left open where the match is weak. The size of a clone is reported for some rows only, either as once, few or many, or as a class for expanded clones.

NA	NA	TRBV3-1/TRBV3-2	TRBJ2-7	TGTGCCAGCAGCCCCCCGGGCAGGGAGAGCTCCTACGAGCAGTACTTC	CASSPPGRESSYEQYF
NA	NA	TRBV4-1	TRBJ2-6	TGCGCCAGCAGCCATGGGACCGGTGGGGTAGGGTCTGGGGCCAACGTCCTGACTTTC	CASSHGTGGVGSGANVLTF
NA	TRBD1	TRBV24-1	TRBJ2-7	TGTGCCACCGGACCAGGGGGCCGCCACGAGCAGTACTTC	CATGPGGRHEQYF
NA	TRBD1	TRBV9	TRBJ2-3	TGTGCCAGCAGCGGGGGACAGGTGGATAGCACAGATACGCAGTATTTT	CASSGGQVDSTDTQYF
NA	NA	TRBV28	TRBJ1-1	TGTGCCAGCAGTTCAACCGAGTCTGAAGCTTTCTTT	CASSSTESEAFF
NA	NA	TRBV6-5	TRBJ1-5	TGTGCCAGCAGTTTTGCGGGGAAGGGGAGGCTCCAGCATTTT	CASSFAGKGRLQHF
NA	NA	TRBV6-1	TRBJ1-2	TGTGCCAGCAGTGAAGGCGTCACGGGGTTTGTCGATTCTAACTATGGCTACACCTTC	CASSEGVTGFVDSNYGYTF
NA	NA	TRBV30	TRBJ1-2	TGTGCCTGGAGATCAGGTGGGAACTATGGCTACACCTTC	CAWRSGGNYGYTF
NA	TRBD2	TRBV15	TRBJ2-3	TGTGCCACCAGCAACCCTAGCGGGGGCACAGATACGCAGTATTTT	CATSNPSGGTDTQYF
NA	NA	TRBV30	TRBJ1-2	TGTGCCTGGAGTGTCGGCAGCGCTACAGGCTACACCTTC	CAWSVGSATGYTF
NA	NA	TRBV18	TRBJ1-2	TGTGCCAGCTCCCGATCGCGGGCGGAAAGCTATGGCTACACCTTC	CASSRSRAESYGYTF
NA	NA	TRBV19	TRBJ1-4	TGTGCCAGTGGGGCAGCTGTTGCAACTAATGAAAAACTGTTTTTT	CASGAAVATNEKLFF
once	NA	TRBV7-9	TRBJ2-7	TGTGCCAGCAGCCCATCCCAGGGGTACAGCTACGAGCAGTACTTC	CASSPSQGYSYEQYF
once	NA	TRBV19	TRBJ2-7	TGTGCCAGTAGTATGACATGGAGCTCCTACGAGCAGTACTTC	CASSMTWSSYEQYF
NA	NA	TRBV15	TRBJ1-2	TGTGCCACCAGCAGAGATCGGTCCTCCTCTTATGGCTACACCTTC	CATSRDRSSSYGYTF
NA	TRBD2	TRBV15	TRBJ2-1	TGTGCCACCAGCGTCCAACTAGCGGGGGCCCACAATGAGCAGTTCTTC	CATSVQLAGAHNEQFF
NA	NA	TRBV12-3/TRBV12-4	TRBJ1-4	TGTGCCAGCAGTTTAGGGGCCCGTGAAAAACTGTTTTTT	CASSLGAREKLFF
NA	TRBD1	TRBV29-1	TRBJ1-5	TGCAGCGTGAGCGGGACAGCCACCAATCAGCCCCAGCATTTT	CSVSGTATNQPQHF
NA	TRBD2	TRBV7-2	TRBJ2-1	TGTGCCAGCAGCTTTCGATTGGTAGCGGGAGCTAATGAGCAGTTCTTC	CASSFRLVAGANEQFF
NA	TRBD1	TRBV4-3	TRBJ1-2	TGCGCCAGCAGCCTGACCTACGACAGGGGCGGCTATGGCTACACCTTC	CASSLTYDRGGYGYTF
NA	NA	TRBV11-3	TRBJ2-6	TGTGCCAGCAGCTTAGATAGGGGGTATGACCTGACTTTC	CASSLDRGYDLTF
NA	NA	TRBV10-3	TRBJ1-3	TGTGCCATCGGATCCCATAGGGACGGAAACACCATATATTTT	CAIGSHRDGNTIYF
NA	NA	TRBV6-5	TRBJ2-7	TGTGCCAGCAGATGGGGTTCCGGGCCCTACGAGCAGTACTTC	CASRWGSGPYEQYF
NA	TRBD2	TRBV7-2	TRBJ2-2	TGTGCCAGCAGCTCTAAGCGGGGGGCCGGAGGCGGGGAGCTGTTTTTT	CASSSKRGAGGGELFF
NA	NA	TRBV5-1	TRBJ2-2	TGCGCCAGCAGCTTGGGGACCCGGGTTACGGACACCGGGGAGCTGTTTTTT	CASSLGTRVTDTGELFF
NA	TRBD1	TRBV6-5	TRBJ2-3	TGTGCCAGCAAGGGGACAGGGGGTGGAACAGATACGCAGTATTTT	CASKGTGGGTDTQYF
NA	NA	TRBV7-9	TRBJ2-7	TGTGCCAGCAGCCCCGGACAGAACGAGCAGTACTTC	CASSPGQNEQYF
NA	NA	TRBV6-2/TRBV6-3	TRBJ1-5	TGTGCCAGCAGTTACTCGGGATTTCCCCAGCATTTT	CASSYSGFPQHF
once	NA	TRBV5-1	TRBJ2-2	TGCGCCAGCAGCTTGGCCGAGCAGGGCGTCGGGGAGCTGTTTTTT	CASSLAEQGVGELFF
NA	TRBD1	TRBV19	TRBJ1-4	TGTGCCAGTAACCGACAGGGGGACCCTAATGAAAAACTGTTTTTT	CASNRQGDPNEKLFF
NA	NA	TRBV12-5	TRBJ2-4	TGTGCTAGTGGGCCCCCTCCCACAGGGGCAGCGGGGGACATTCAGTACTTC	CASGPPPTGAAGDIQYF
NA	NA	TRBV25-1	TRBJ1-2	TGTGCCAGCAGTGAGGTCGTAGAGGGACTGGGCTACACCTTC	CASSEVVEGLGYTF
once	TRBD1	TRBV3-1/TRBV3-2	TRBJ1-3	TGTGCCAGCAGCCCTAGACAGGGGACGGGAAACACCATATATTTT	CASSPRQGTGNTIYF
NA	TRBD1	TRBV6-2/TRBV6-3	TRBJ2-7	TGTGCCAGCAGCCGACAGGGGCCCCGAGATGTGCAGTACTTC	CASSRQGPRDVQYF
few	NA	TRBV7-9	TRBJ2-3	TGTGCCAGCAGCCCCGGACAGCTCGCAGATACGCAGTATTTT	CASSPGQLADTQYF
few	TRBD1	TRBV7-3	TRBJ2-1	TGTGCCAGCAGCTTAGGACAGGGGGTCAATGAGCAGTTCTTC	CASSLGQGVNEQFF
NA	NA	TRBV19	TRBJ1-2	TGTGCCAGTAGTATGAACAGTATTAACTATGGCTACACCTTC	CASSMNSINYGYTF
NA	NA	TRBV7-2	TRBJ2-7	TGTGCCAGCAGCTTAGCTTTTTCCGCGGGAAGCTCCTACGAGCAGTACTTC	CASSLAFSAGSSYEQYF
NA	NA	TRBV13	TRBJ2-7	TGTGCCAGCAGGTACGCCAGTTCCTACGAGCAGTACTTC	CASRYASSYEQYF
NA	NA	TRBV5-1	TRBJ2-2	TGCGCCAGCAGCAAGGACAGTATGAACACCGGGGAGCTGTTTTTT	CASSKDSMNTGELFF
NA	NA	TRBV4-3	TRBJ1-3	TGCGCCAGCAGCCAGGCCGAGGGAAGGTCTGGAAACACCATATATTTT	CASSQAEGRSGNTIYF
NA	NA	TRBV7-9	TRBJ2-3	TGTGCCAGCAGCCATCCTCCCGGGGCGCGGACAGATACGCAGTATTTT	CASSHPPGARTDTQYF
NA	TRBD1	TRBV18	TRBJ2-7	TGTGCCAGCTCGGGACAGGGCCTCTCCTACGAGCAGTACTTC	CASSGQGLSYEQYF
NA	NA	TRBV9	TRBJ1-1	TGTGCCAGCAGCGCAACAGGGCAGAACACTGAAGCTTTCTTT	CASSATGQNTEAFF
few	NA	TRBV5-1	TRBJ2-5	TGCGCCAGCAGCTTGGGACCCCGGGGCAGTGAGACCCAGTACTTC	CASSLGPRGSETQYF